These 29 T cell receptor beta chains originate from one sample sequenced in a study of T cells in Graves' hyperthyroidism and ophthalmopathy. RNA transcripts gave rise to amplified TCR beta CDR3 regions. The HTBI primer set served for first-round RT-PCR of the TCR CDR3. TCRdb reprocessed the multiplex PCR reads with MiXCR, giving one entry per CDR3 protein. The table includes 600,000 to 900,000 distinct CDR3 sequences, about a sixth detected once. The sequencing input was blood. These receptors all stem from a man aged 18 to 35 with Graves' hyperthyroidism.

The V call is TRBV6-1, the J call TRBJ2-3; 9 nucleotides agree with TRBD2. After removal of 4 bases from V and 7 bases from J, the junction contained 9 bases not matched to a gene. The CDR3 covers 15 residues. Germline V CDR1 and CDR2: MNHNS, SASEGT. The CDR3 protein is CASSGGRLAVNTQYF. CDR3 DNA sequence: TGTGCCAGCAGTGGTGGAAGACTAGCGGTGAATACGCAGTATTTT.

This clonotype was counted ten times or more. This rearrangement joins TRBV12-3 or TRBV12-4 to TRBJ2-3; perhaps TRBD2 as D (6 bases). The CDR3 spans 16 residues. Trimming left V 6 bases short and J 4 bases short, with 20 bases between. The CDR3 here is CASSTRLVWGADTQYF. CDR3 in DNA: TGTGCCAGCAGCACAAGACTAGTTTGGGGCGCAGATACGCAGTATTTT.

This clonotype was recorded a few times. In nucleotides, the CDR3 is TGTGCCAGTAGTATAGATGTTGGCCGCCCCTACGAGCAGTACTTC. This sequence encodes CASSIDVGRPYEQYF. The J gene is TRBJ2-7, the V gene TRBV19; D gene ambiguous. This CDR3 spans 15 amino acids. Trimming pared 0 bases from V and 2 bases from J, leaving 11 bases between. Germline-derived CDR1 and CDR2 are LNHDA and SQIVND (reference sequence).

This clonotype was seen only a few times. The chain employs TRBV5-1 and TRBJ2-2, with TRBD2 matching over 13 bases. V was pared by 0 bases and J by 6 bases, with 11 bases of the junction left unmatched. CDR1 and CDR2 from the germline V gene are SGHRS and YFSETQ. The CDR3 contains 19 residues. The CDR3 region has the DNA TGCGCCAGCAGCTTGGACGGACTAGCGGGAGTAGGGGTCGCCGGGGAGCTGTTTTTT. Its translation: CASSLDGLAGVGVAGELFF.

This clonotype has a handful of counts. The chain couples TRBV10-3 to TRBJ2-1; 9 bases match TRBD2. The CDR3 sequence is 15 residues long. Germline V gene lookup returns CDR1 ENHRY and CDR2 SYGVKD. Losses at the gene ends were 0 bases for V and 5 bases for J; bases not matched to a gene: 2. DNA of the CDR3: TGTGCCATCAGTGAGTCCGGACTAGCGAACAATGAGCAGTTCTTC. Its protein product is CAISESGLANNEQFF.

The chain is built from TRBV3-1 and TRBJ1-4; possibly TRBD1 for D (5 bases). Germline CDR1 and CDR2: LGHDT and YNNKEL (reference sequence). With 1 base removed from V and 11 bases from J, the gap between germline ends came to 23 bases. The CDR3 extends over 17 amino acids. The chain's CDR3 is CASSQGLLWQGGAKLFF. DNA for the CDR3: TGTGCCAGCAGCCAAGGGTTGCTATGGCAGGGCGGGGCGAAACTGTTTTTT.

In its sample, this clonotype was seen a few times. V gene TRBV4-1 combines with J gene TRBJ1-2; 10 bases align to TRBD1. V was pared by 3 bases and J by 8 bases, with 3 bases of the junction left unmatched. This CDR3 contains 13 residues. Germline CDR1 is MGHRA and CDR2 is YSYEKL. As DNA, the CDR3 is TGCGCCAGCAGCCAGGGGACAGGGGAAGGCTACACCTTC. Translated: CASSQGTGEGYTF.

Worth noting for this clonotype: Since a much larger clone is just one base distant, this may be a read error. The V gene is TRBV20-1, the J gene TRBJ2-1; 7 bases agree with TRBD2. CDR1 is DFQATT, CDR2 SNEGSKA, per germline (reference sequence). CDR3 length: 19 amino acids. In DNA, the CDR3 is TGCAGTGCTAGAAGCCGGGAGGCTAGCGTAATACAATCCTACAATGGGCAGTTCTTC. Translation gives CSARSREASVIQSYNGQFF.

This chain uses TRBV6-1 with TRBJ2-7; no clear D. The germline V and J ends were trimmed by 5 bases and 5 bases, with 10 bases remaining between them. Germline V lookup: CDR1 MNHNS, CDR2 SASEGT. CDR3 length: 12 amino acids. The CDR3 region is CASSSRRNEQYF. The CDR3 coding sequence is TGTGCCAGCAGTTCCAGGCGAAACGAGCAGTACTTC.

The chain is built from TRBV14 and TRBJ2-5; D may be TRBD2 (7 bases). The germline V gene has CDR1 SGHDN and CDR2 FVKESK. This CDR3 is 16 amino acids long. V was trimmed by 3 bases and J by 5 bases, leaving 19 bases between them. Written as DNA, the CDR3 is TGTGCCAGCAGCCATGTTCTCGGCGGGGGCGAGGAGACCCAGTACTTC. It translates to CASSHVLGGGEETQYF. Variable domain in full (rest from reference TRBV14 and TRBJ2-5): EAGVTQFPSHSVIEKGQTVTLRCDPISGHDNLYWYRRVMGKEIKFLLHFVKESKQDESGMPNNRFLAERTGGTYSTLKVQPAELEDSGVYFCASSHVLGGGEETQYFGPGTRLLVL.

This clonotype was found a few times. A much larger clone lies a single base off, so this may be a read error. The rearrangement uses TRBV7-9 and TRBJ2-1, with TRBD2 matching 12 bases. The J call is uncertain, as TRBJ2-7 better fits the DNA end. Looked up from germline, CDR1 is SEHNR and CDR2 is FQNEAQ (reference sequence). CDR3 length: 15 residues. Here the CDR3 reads CASSPGLAGHNEQYF. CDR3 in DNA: TGTGCCAGCAGCCCGGGACTAGCGGGTCACAATGAGCAGTACTTC.

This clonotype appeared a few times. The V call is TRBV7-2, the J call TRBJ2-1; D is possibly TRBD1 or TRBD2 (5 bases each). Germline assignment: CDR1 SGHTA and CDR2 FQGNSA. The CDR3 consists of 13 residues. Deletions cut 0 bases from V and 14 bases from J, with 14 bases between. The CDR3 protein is CASSLAGPTIEFF. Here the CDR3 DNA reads TGTGCCAGCAGCTTAGCGGGACCTACGATAGAGTTCTTC.

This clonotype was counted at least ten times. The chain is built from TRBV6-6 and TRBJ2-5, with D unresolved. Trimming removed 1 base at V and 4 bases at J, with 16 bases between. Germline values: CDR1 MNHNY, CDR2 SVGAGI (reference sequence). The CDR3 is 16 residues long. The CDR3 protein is CASSYYPTGAVETQYF. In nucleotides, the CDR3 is TGTGCCAGCAGTTACTATCCCACTGGAGCTGTAGAGACCCAGTACTTC.

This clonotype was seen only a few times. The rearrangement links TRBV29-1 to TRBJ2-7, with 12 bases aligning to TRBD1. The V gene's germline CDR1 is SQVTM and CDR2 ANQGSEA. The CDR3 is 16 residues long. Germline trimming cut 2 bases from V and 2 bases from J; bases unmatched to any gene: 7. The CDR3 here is CSVEWAGTGGPYEQYF. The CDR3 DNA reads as TGCAGCGTTGAATGGGCCGGGACAGGGGGCCCCTACGAGCAGTACTTC.

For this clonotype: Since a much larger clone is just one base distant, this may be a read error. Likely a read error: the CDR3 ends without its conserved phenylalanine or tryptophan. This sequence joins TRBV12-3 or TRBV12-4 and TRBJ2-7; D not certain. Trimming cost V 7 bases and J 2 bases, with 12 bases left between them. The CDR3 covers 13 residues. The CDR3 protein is CASKDLSAYEQYL. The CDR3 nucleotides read TGTGCCAGCAAGGACCTATCCGCCTACGAGCAGTACCTC.

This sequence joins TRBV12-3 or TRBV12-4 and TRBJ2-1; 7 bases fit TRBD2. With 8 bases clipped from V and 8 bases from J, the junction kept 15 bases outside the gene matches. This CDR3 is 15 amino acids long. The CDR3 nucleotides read TGTGCCAGCTCGCCACTGGCGGGAGTTGGCTATGAGCAGTTCTTC. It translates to CASSPLAGVGYEQFF.

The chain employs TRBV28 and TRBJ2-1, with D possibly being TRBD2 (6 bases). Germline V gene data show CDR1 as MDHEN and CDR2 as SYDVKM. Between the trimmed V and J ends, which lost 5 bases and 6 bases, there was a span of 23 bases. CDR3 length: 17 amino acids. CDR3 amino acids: CASSPRVGTPRANEQFF. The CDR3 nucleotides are TGTGCCAGCAGTCCCAGGGTCGGGACTCCCCGGGCCAATGAGCAGTTCTTC. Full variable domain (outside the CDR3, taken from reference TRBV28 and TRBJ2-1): DVKVTQSSRYLVKRTGEKVFLECVQDMDHENMFWYRQDPGLGLRLIYFSYDVKMKEKGDIPEGYSVSREKKERFSLILESASTNQTSMYLCASSPRVGTPRANEQFFGPGTRLTVL.

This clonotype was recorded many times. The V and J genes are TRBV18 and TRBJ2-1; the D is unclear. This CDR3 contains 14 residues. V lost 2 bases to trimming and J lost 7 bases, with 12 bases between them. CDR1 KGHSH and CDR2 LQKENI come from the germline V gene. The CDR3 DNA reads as TGTGCCAGCTCACCAGAACGGACGCTTAATGAGCAGTTCTTC. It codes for CASSPERTLNEQFF.

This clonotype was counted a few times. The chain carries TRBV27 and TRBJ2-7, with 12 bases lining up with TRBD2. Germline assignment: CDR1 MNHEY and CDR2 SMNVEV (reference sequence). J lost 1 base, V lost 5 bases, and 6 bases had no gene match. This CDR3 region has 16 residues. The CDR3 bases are TGTGCCAGCAGTCCCCGACTAGCGGGAGTGTCCTACGAGCAGTACTTC. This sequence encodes CASSPRLAGVSYEQYF.

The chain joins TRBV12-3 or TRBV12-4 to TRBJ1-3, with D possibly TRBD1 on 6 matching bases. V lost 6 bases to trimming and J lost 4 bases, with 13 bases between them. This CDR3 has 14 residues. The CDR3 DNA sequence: TGTGCCAGCAGGGCCGGGACAAGGGGAAACACCATATATTTT. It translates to CASRAGTRGNTIYF.

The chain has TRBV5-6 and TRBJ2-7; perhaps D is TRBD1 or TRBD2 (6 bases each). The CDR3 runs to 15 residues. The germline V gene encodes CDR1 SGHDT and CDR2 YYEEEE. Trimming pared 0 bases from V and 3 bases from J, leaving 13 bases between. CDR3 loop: CASSLVPGASYEQYF. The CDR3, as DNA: TGTGCCAGCAGCTTGGTACCGGGGGCAAGCTACGAGCAGTACTTC.

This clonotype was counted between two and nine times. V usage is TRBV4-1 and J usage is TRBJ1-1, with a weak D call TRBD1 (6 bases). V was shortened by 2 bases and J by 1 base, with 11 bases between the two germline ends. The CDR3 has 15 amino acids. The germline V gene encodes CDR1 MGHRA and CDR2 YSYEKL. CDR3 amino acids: CASSQPTGWNTEAFF. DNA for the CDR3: TGCGCCAGCAGCCAACCGACAGGTTGGAACACTGAAGCTTTCTTT.

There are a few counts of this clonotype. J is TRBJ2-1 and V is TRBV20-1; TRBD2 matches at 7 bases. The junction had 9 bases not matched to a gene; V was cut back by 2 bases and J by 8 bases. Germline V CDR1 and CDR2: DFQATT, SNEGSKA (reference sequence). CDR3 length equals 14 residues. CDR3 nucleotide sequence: TGCAGTGCTAGACGACTAGCAACACAAGATGAGCAGTTCTTC. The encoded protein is CSARRLATQDEQFF.

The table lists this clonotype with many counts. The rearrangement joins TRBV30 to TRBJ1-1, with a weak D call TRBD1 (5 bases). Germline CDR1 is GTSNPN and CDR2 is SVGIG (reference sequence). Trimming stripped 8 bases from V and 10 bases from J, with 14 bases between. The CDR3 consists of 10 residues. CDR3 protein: CAGGSGVAFF. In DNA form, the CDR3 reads TGTGCCGGGGGGTCGGGGGTAGCTTTCTTT.

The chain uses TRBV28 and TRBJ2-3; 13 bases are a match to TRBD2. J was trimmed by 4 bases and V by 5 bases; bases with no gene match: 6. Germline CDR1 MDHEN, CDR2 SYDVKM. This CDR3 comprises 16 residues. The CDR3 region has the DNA TGTGCCAGCAGTCCAGGGGGACTAGCGGGACCAGATACGCAGTATTTT. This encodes CASSPGGLAGPDTQYF.

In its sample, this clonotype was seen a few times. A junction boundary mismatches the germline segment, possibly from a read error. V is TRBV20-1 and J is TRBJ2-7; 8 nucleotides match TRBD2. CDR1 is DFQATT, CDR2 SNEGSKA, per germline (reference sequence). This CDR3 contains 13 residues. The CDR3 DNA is TGCAGTGCTAGAGGGGCGGGAGGCGGAGAGCAGCACTTC. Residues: CSARGAGGGEQHF.

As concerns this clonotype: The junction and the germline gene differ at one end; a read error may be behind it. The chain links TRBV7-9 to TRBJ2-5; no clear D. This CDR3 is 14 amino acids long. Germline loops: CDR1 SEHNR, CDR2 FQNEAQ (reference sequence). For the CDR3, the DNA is TGTGTCAGCAGCTTAAGAGACGACCGGGAGACCCAGTACTTC. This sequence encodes CVSSLRDDRETQYF.

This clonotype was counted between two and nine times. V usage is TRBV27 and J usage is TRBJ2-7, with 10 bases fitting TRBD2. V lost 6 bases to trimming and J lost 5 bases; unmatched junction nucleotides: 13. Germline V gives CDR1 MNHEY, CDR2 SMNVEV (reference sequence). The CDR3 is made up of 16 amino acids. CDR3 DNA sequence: TGTGCCAGCAGGCGATATGCGGGACTAGCGAAGAACGAGCAGTACTTC. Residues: CASRRYAGLAKNEQYF.

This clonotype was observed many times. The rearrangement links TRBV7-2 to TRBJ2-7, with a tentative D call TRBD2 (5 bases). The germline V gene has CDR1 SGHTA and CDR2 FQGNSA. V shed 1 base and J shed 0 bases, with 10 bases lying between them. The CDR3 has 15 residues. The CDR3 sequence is CASSLGPAVSYEQYF. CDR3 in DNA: TGTGCCAGCAGCTTAGGCCCAGCGGTCTCCTACGAGCAGTACTTC. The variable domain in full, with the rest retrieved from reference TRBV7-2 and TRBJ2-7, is GAGVSQSPSNKVTEKGKDVELRCDPISGHTALYWYRQSLGQGLEFLIYFQGNSAPDKSGLPSDRFSAERTGGSVSTLTIQRTQQEDSAVYLCASSLGPAVSYEQYFGPGTRLTVT.